This T cell receptor (beta chain) was profiled in a study of early T cells in non-severe SARS-CoV-2 infection. Overall study: Chains stayed unpaired after sequencing of bulk RNA from unsorted whole blood.

CDR1 MGHRA and CDR2 YSYEKL come from the germline V gene. V lost 7 bases to trimming and J lost 7 bases; unmatched junction nucleotides: 9. The CDR3 has 14 amino acids. TCRdb recomputed calls from the 5' RACE reads with MiXCR, one row per CDR3 protein. The sample contains about 55,000 distinct CDR3 sequences, around 13% of which appear only once. The clonotype comes from an adult who was a healthcare worker with PCR-confirmed SARS-CoV-2 infection or an uninfected control (not recorded which). The chain is built from TRBV4-1 and TRBJ2-2, with 7 bases matching TRBD2. Sequencing input: whole blood. The CDR3 reads CASKEAGEGGELFF. The CDR3 nucleotides read TGCGCCAGCAAGGAGGCGGGAGAAGGCGGGGAGCTGTTTTTT.